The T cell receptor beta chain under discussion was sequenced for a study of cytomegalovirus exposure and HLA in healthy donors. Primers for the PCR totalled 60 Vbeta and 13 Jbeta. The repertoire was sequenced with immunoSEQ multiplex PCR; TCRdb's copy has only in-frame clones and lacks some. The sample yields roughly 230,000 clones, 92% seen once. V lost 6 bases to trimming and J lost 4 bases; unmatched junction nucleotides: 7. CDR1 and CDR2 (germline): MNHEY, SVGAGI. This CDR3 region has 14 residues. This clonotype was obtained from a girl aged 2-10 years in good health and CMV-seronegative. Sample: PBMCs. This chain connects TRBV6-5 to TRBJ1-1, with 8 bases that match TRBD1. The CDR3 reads CASSRGQGSTEAFF. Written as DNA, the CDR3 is TGTGCCAGCAGCAGAGGACAGGGAAGCACTGAAGCTTTCTTT.